This T cell receptor (beta chain) was retrieved from a study of post-analysis software for immune sequencing data. Study results and limitations: Patients with multiple sclerosis recorded significantly lower normalized Chao1 diversity than controls, the study found.

Unique molecular identifiers had been added to the TCR beta cDNA libraries. Each sample of about 0.95 to 11 million input T cells yielded around 500,000 cDNA molecules, so each molecule approximated one T cell. TCRdb called the PCR reads again in MiXCR, with one record for every CDR3 protein. The top ten hold less than 8% of the sample, which has roughly 430,000 distinct CDR3 sequences, 35% to 45% seen once. A note on this clonotype: As yet, its antigen is unknown.

Sequencing input: blood. The sequence derives from a girl aged 2 to 9 with multiple sclerosis.

CDR3 in DNA: TGCGCCAGCAGCTTGATGGGGTATCAGCCCCAGCATTTT. Protein sequence: CASSLMGYQPQHF. The chain employs TRBV5-1 and TRBJ1-5; the D is unclear. Between the trimmed V and J ends, which lost 1 base and 5 bases, there was a span of 7 bases. CDR1 and CDR2 (germline): SGHRS, YFSETQ. The CDR3 spans 13 residues.